Each of the 15 T cell receptor beta chains below was sequenced from the same sample in a study of T cell responses to AZD1222 COVID-19 vaccine. This table comes from immunoSEQ multiplex PCR, and its TCRdb copy is limited to in-frame clones, with some not included. The repertoire includes around 180,000 clones, 85% to 90% of them detected once, and 6.9% sits in the top ten. The sample consisted of peripheral blood, taken on day 0 of AZD1222 vaccination. The receptors stem from an adult in good health.

The chain combines TRBV19 with TRBJ2-1; no clear D gene. The V end lost 3 bases, the J end lost 0 bases, and 6 bases lay between the germline ends. CDR3 size: 14 residues. Germline V lookup: CDR1 LNHDA, CDR2 SQIVND (reference sequence). CDR3 sequence: CASSMGNSYNEQFF. The CDR3 region has the DNA TGTGCCAGTAGTATGGGGAACTCCTACAATGAGCAGTTCTTC.

The chain links TRBV9 to TRBJ2-7; tentative D call: TRBD1 (6 bases). Trimming left V 3 bases short and J 0 bases short, with 13 bases between. Germline-derived CDR1 and CDR2 are SGDLS and YYNGEE. This CDR3 has 15 amino acids. Written as DNA, the CDR3 is TGTGCCAGCAGCGCAGAGACAGGAGTCTCCTACGAGCAGTACTTC. Its translation: CASSAETGVSYEQYF. The entire variable domain, with the rest obtained from reference TRBV9 and TRBJ2-7, is as follows: DSGVTQTPKHLITATGQRVTLRCSPRSGDLSVYWYQQSLDQGLQFLIQYYNGEERAKGNILERFSAQQFPDLHSELNLSSLELGDSALYFCASSAETGVSYEQYFGPGTRLTVT.

The V gene is TRBV7-6, the J gene TRBJ2-2; D might be TRBD2 (5 bases). The germline V and J ends were trimmed by 3 bases and 6 bases, with 17 bases remaining between them. CDR1 and CDR2 (germline): SGHVS, FNYEAQ. This CDR3 contains 16 residues. CDR3 DNA sequence: TGTGCCAGCAGCTTCCGGGATCGTGTACTCCCCGGGGAGCTGTTTTTT. This encodes CASSFRDRVLPGELFF.

The chain is built from TRBV11-2 and TRBJ2-5, with D possibly being TRBD2 (5 bases). The germline V gene encodes CDR1 SGHAT and CDR2 FQNNGV. This CDR3 has 13 amino acids. V was clipped by 8 bases and J by 3 bases, with 13 bases between them. CDR3 in amino acids: CASENTGKETQYF. CDR3 bases: TGTGCCAGCGAAAATACGGGGAAAGAGACCCAGTACTTC. Full variable domain (remainder filled in from reference TRBV11-2 and TRBJ2-5): EAGVAQSPRYKIIEKRQSVAFWCNPISGHATLYWYQQILGQGPKLLIQFQNNGVVDDSQLPKDRFSAERLKGVDSTLKIQPAKLEDSAVYLCASENTGKETQYFGPGTRLLVL.

The chain uses TRBV12-3 or TRBV12-4 and TRBJ2-7; D gene uncertain. CDR3 length: 12 amino acids. The germline V and J ends were trimmed by 5 bases and 3 bases, with 8 bases remaining between them. Here the CDR3 reads CASSPQFYEQYF. DNA of the CDR3: TGTGCCAGCAGTCCGCAGTTCTACGAGCAGTACTTC.

A single count supports this clone. The chain is built from TRBV7-9 and TRBJ1-2; 7 bases fit TRBD1. Germline loops: CDR1 SEHNR, CDR2 FQNEAQ (reference sequence). With V trimmed by 2 bases and J by 6 bases, 9 bases remained unmatched. The CDR3 contains 15 residues. CDR3 in amino acids: CASSLSETGTHGYTF. CDR3 nucleotides: TGTGCCAGCAGCTTATCAGAGACAGGGACCCATGGCTACACCTTC.

About this clone: The junction does not match germline at one end; this may be a read error. The chain uses TRBV7-7 and TRBJ2-2; 9 bases align to TRBD1. Germline CDR1 SSHAT, CDR2 FNYEAQ (reference sequence). CDR3 length: 14 amino acids. The DNA for the CDR3 is TGTGCTAGCAGCCCGGGACAGGGCACCGGGGAGCTGTTTTTT. It encodes CASSPGQGTGELFF. Supplemented by reference TRBV7-7 and TRBJ2-2, the full variable domain reads GAGVSQSPRYKVTKRGQDVTLRCDPISSHATLYWYQQALGQGPEFLTYFNYEAQPDKSGLPSDRFSAERPEGSISTLTIQRTEQRDSAMYRCASSPGQGTGELFFGEGSRLTVL.

The chain couples TRBV5-6 to TRBJ2-3; possibly TRBD1 for D (6 bases). The V end lost 4 bases, the J end lost 2 bases, and 17 bases lay between the germline ends. Germline assignment: CDR1 SGHDT and CDR2 YYEEEE. This CDR3 contains 16 residues. CDR3 residues: CASSQDRIVYTDTQYF. The CDR3 coding sequence is TGTGCCAGCAGCCAAGACAGGATCGTTTACACAGATACGCAGTATTTT.

The chain couples TRBV20-1 to TRBJ2-3; D is perhaps TRBD1 or TRBD2 (5 bases each). Deletions cut 6 bases from V and 1 base from J, with 5 bases between. Germline V gene lookup returns CDR1 DFQATT and CDR2 SNEGSKA (reference sequence). The CDR3 runs 11 residues. CDR3 coding DNA: TGCAGTGCGGGGGGCACAGATACGCAGTATTTT. Translation gives CSAGGTDTQYF.

The chain links TRBV28 to TRBJ1-2; weak D call: TRBD1 (6 bases). Trimming left V 4 bases short and J 7 bases short, with 13 bases between. The germline V gene encodes CDR1 MDHEN and CDR2 SYDVKM. The CDR3 has 13 amino acids. This CDR3 is CASSWTALGGYTF. The CDR3 DNA sequence: TGTGCCAGCAGTTGGACAGCCCTCGGTGGCTACACCTTC.

The CDR3 region is CASSLSAGSYNEQFF. The CDR3 DNA follows: TGTGCCAGCAGTTTATCAGCGGGTTCCTACAATGAGCAGTTCTTC. The chain joins TRBV27 to TRBJ2-1; D might be TRBD2 (6 bases). Germline V gives CDR1 MNHEY, CDR2 SMNVEV (reference sequence). V gave up 0 bases and J gave up 1 base, with 7 bases separating them. The CDR3 is made up of 15 amino acids.

This chain connects TRBV18 to TRBJ2-7; 7 bases fit TRBD1. The CDR3 runs to 13 residues. Looked up from germline, CDR1 is KGHSH and CDR2 is LQKENI. With V trimmed by 6 bases and J by 6 bases, 8 bases remained unmatched. The CDR3 coding sequence is TGTGCCAGCTCGTTCGACAGGGTCAGCGAGCAGTACTTC. Translated: CASSFDRVSEQYF.

The chain joins TRBV2 to TRBJ1-1, with TRBD1 as a possible D gene (6 bases). Germline V gene data show CDR1 as SNHLY and CDR2 as FYNNEI. Trimming cost V 3 bases and J 3 bases, with 20 bases left between them. This CDR3 has 17 amino acids. The DNA for the CDR3 is TGTGCCAGCAGTGATCCCCCCCAGTCAGGGGCGTACACTGAAGCTTTCTTT. Amino acids: CASSDPPQSGAYTEAFF.

This chain joins TRBV5-1 and TRBJ1-2; 8 positions agree with TRBD1. The V and J ends lost 3 bases and 7 bases, in that order; junction bases with no gene match: 11. Germline V gene lookup returns CDR1 SGHRS and CDR2 YFSETQ. The CDR3 has 15 residues. DNA for the CDR3: TGCGCCAGCAGCTCCCACCCGACAGGGGATCTTGGCTACACCTTC. This translates into CASSSHPTGDLGYTF.

The rearrangement links TRBV6-2 or TRBV6-3 to TRBJ2-7, with D possibly matching TRBD1 (5 bases). Trimming cost V 3 bases and J 7 bases, with 19 bases left between them. The CDR3 is made up of 15 amino acids. The V gene's germline CDR1 is MNHEY and CDR2 SVGEGT. The CDR3 sequence is CASSYSQGTPREQYF. CDR3 coding DNA: TGTGCCAGCAGTTATAGCCAGGGTACCCCACGGGAGCAGTACTTC.